These 21 T cell receptor beta chains were sequenced from one sample in a study of blood T cell repertoires in COVID-19 (dated by TCRdb to the early 2020s). Receptors were amplified or captured by the immunoSEQ multiplex PCR assay. Drawn from immuneACCESS, this table holds only the in-frame rearrangements with V and J called that TCRdb kept. Clones are partly lost; checked studies trace under half to an unresolved V gene and leave the rest unexplained. The sample data list some 260,000 clones, and 75% to 90% of these were observed just once. The leading ten clones occupy 10% of the sample. Sequences were obtained from peripheral blood. The receptors were gathered from a woman in her seventies with COVID-19, enrolled during active disease.

The chain is built from TRBV9 and TRBJ1-3, with 8 bases identical to TRBD1. CDR1 is SGDLS, CDR2 YYNGEE, per germline. The CDR3 consists of 15 residues. Trimming removed 4 bases from V and 8 bases from J; junction bases left unmatched: 11. In nucleotides, the CDR3 is TGTGCCAGCAGCACCCTAGGACAGGGATATCACACCATATATTTT. This gives the protein CASSTLGQGYHTIYF. Complete variable domain (other parts from reference TRBV9 and TRBJ1-3): DSGVTQTPKHLITATGQRVTLRCSPRSGDLSVYWYQQSLDQGLQFLIQYYNGEERAKGNILERFSAQQFPDLHSELNLSSLELGDSALYFCASSTLGQGYHTIYFGEGSWLTVV.

The gene calls are TRBV6-1 and TRBJ1-1, with D possibly TRBD1 on 5 matching bases. Germline V CDR1 and CDR2: MNHNS, SASEGT. This CDR3 comprises 14 residues. V lost 3 bases to trimming and J lost 10 bases, with 18 bases between them. CDR3: CASSDYPRVPGAFF. CDR3 sequence (DNA): TGTGCCAGCAGTGATTACCCCAGGGTTCCAGGAGCTTTCTTT.

The chain links TRBV7-9 to TRBJ1-4; no firm D call. V lost 2 bases to trimming and J lost 7 bases, with 17 bases between them. Per germline, CDR1 SEHNR and CDR2 FQNEAQ (reference sequence). The CDR3 is 16 residues long. The CDR3 region is CASSLLTASPGEKLFF. CDR3 coding DNA: TGTGCCAGCAGCTTATTAACGGCCTCCCCAGGTGAAAAACTGTTTTTT.

This chain joins TRBV7-9 and TRBJ1-6, with unresolved D. The germline gives CDR1 SEHNR, CDR2 FQNEAQ (reference sequence). The CDR3 runs to 18 residues. Between the trimmed V and J ends, which lost 1 base and 4 bases, there was a span of 17 bases. The CDR3 nucleotides read TGTGCCAGCAGCTTAGTCTATGAGAGGTTAAGTTATAATTCACCCCTCCACTTT. It translates to CASSLVYERLSYNSPLHF.

The chain joins TRBV7-2 to TRBJ2-7; TRBD1 aligns across 7 bases. The CDR3 covers 16 residues. The J segment lost 2 bases and the V segment lost 5 bases, leaving 12 bases of the junction unmatched. Germline V gene lookup returns CDR1 SGHTA and CDR2 FQGNSA. CDR3 region: CASSTATGKRTYEQYF. The CDR3 bases are TGTGCCAGCAGCACGGCGACAGGGAAGAGGACCTACGAGCAGTACTTC.

V and J are TRBV30 and TRBJ2-1, with 8 nucleotides matching TRBD2. Germline trimming cut 3 bases from V and 5 bases from J; bases unmatched to any gene: 15. The CDR3 consists of 17 residues. Germline V gene lookup returns CDR1 GTSNPN and CDR2 SVGIG (reference sequence). CDR3 sequence reads: CAWSGTIAGLVDNEQFF. The CDR3 DNA reads as TGTGCCTGGAGCGGAACAATAGCGGGACTGGTCGACAATGAGCAGTTCTTC. The variable domain in full, with the rest retrieved from reference TRBV30 and TRBJ2-1, is SQTIHQWPATLVQPVGSPLSLECTVEGTSNPNLYWYRQAAGRGLQLLFYSVGIGQISSEVPQNLSASRPQDRQFILSSKKLLLSDSGFYLCAWSGTIAGLVDNEQFFGPGTRLTVL.

The rearrangement links TRBV19 to TRBJ2-5, with TRBD1 identical over 7 bases. CDR1 and CDR2 from the germline V gene are LNHDA and SQIVND (reference sequence). V gave up 5 bases and J gave up 1 base; unmatched junction bases: 4. The CDR3 has 14 residues. The CDR3 region is CASSPGGSQETQYF. For the CDR3, the DNA is TGTGCCAGTAGTCCAGGGGGATCCCAAGAGACCCAGTACTTC. Variable domain in full (rest from reference TRBV19 and TRBJ2-5): DGGITQSPKYLFRKEGQNVTLSCEQNLNHDAMYWYRQDPGQGLRLIYYSQIVNDFQKGDIAEGYSVSREKKESFPLTVTSAQKNPTAFYLCASSPGGSQETQYFGPGTRLLVL.

The chain combines TRBV7-9 with TRBJ1-2, with D tentatively TRBD1 (5 bases). Germline CDR1 SEHNR, CDR2 FQNEAQ (reference sequence). V gave up 2 bases and J gave up 2 bases, with 9 bases separating them. The CDR3 is 14 residues long. The CDR3 reads CASSLISGNYGYTF. The CDR3 DNA reads TGTGCCAGCAGCTTAATATCAGGGAACTATGGCTACACCTTC. Variable domain in full (rest from reference TRBV7-9 and TRBJ1-2): DTGVSQNPRHKITKRGQNVTFRCDPISEHNRLYWYRQTLGQGPEFLTYFQNEAQLEKSRLLSDRFSAERPKGSFSTLEIQRTEQGDSAMYLCASSLISGNYGYTFGSGTRLTVV.

CDR3 region: CASSQRDREWETQYF. The CDR3 nucleotides are TGTGCCAGCAGTCAAAGGGACAGGGAGTGGGAGACCCAGTACTTC. The V and J genes are TRBV27 and TRBJ2-5; 9 bases map to TRBD1. The CDR3 is 15 residues long. CDR1 and CDR2 from the germline V gene are MNHEY and SMNVEV (reference sequence). The junction had 9 bases not matched to a gene; V was cut back by 5 bases and J by 5 bases.

The CDR3 DNA is TGTGCCAGCAGTTTATCCCCGGACAGAACCCCCCATTCACCCCTCCACTTT. It is translated as CASSLSPDRTPHSPLHF. The rearrangement joins TRBV27 to TRBJ1-6; TRBD1 is a possible D gene (6 bases). CDR3 length: 17 amino acids. V lost 0 bases and J 8 bases, leaving 17 bases between the germline ends. The germline V gene encodes CDR1 MNHEY and CDR2 SMNVEV (reference sequence).

This chain links TRBV7-2 with TRBJ2-4; 10 bases map to TRBD1. The V and J ends lost 5 bases and 8 bases, in that order; junction bases with no gene match: 9. Germline CDR1 and CDR2: SGHTA and FQGNSA. CDR3 size: 15 residues. CDR3 bases: TGTGCCAGCAGCCCAGGGGGACAGGGGTGGGACATTCAGTACTTC. Residues: CASSPGGQGWDIQYF.

J is TRBJ1-2 and V is TRBV5-5; 7 bases map to TRBD1. The CDR3 sequence is 14 residues long. The trim removed 3 bases at V and 4 bases at J, leaving 6 bases unmatched. Germline CDR1 reads SGHKS; CDR2 reads YYEKEE (reference sequence). The CDR3: CASSWGQRSYGYTF. The CDR3 DNA reads as TGTGCCAGCAGCTGGGGACAGCGCTCCTATGGCTACACCTTC.

The CDR3 nucleotides read TGTGCCATCAGTGACGGTTCAGGTAGTGGGGAGCAGTTCTTC. Translation: CAISDGSGSGEQFF. V and J are TRBV10-3 and TRBJ2-1; D gene unclear. In germline, CDR1 is ENHRY, CDR2 SYGVKD. The CDR3 has 14 amino acids. Trimming stripped 3 bases from V and 10 bases from J, with 16 bases between.

V gene TRBV9 combines with J gene TRBJ2-3, with D perhaps TRBD2 (5 bases). CDR1 is SGDLS, CDR2 YYNGEE, per germline. This CDR3 has 14 residues. Trimming took off 3 bases at V and 2 bases at J, with 10 bases between the two ends. In DNA form, the CDR3 reads TGTGCCAGCAGCGCGTGGAGGTACACAGATACGCAGTATTTT. It encodes CASSAWRYTDTQYF.

The chain carries TRBV30 and TRBJ1-1; D unclear. The V end was cut by 3 bases, the J end by 3 bases, with 11 bases between. The CDR3 is made up of 13 amino acids. Germline CDR1 is GTSNPN and CDR2 is SVGIG (reference sequence). The CDR3 reads CAWSFRSDTEAFF. In DNA form, the CDR3 reads TGTGCCTGGAGCTTCCGATCGGACACTGAAGCTTTCTTT.

In its sample, this clone was seen once. The identical CDR3 is also encoded by other nucleotide sequences in the sample. The chain joins TRBV5-1 to TRBJ1-6; D is unresolved. The CDR3 is made up of 14 amino acids. V was pared by 2 bases and J by 3 bases, with 6 bases between. Germline values: CDR1 SGHRS, CDR2 YFSETQ. In DNA form, the CDR3 reads TGCGCCAGCAGCTTTAGTGGCTATAATTCACCCCTCCACTTT. Its translation: CASSFSGYNSPLHF.

This clone showed up just a few times. J is TRBJ2-1 and V is TRBV29-1, with 9 bases fitting TRBD1. V shed 0 bases and J 8 bases; nucleotides not matched to a gene: 2. The germline CDR1 and CDR2 sequences are SQVTM and ANQGSEA. The CDR3 sequence is 13 residues long. CDR3 DNA sequence: TGCAGCGTTGAAGAACAGGGGGCCGATGAGCAGTTCTTC. The encoded protein is CSVEEQGADEQFF.

This clone was counted between two and nine times. This chain links TRBV4-2 with TRBJ1-2; the D gene is possibly TRBD1 (5 bases). V was cut by 4 bases and J by 4 bases, with 16 bases left in between. CDR3 length equals 15 residues. Germline lookup yields CDR1 LGHNA and CDR2 YNFKEQ. The CDR3 DNA reads as TGTGCCAGCAGCCTCGGGGGGGACGGTTTCTATGGCTACACCTTC. Amino acid sequence: CASSLGGDGFYGYTF.

The genes are TRBV29-1 and TRBJ1-2; TRBD1 might be the D (5 bases). The CDR3 runs to 13 residues. Germline-derived CDR1 and CDR2 are SQVTM and ANQGSEA. The V end lost 6 bases, the J end lost 4 bases, and 15 bases lay between the germline ends. CDR3 residues: CSVGIQGVYGYTF. The CDR3 DNA reads TGCAGCGTGGGGATTCAAGGGGTCTATGGCTACACCTTC.

V and J are TRBV24-1 and TRBJ2-1, with D possibly being TRBD2 (6 bases). The CDR3 runs 14 residues. Germline values: CDR1 KGHDR, CDR2 SFDVKD. Trimming cost V 5 bases and J 6 bases, with 13 bases left between them. Written as DNA, the CDR3 is TGTGCCACCAGTGCGGGACTTGGCGGCAATGAGCAGTTCTTC. Protein product: CATSAGLGGNEQFF.

The chain employs TRBV21-1 and TRBJ2-2; the table's D call of TRBD2 was not tested on the DNA. TRBV21-1 is a known pseudogene. The CDR3 totals 16 residues. As DNA, the CDR3 is TGTGCCAGCCGTAGAAAGATTCGCGCGAACACCGGGGAGCTGTTTTTT. It specifies CASRRKIRANTGELFF.